This TCR beta chain was recorded in a study of CD8+ T cells in alopecia areata (dated by TCRdb to the late 2010s). Describing the broader study: Treated patients were enrolled in an open-label pilot trial of oral tofacitinib, 5 to 10 mg twice daily, for moderate-to-severe alopecia areata. To study T cell clonal expansion in alopecia areata, the researchers applied high-throughput TCRbeta sequencing to both the C3H/HeJ mouse model and human patients. The RNA source kit depended on sample type: the PAXgene miRNA kit for fixed scalp, the miRNeasy kit for PBMCs, and the RNeasy kit for mouse skin. Tofacitinib was given for 6 to 18 months, followed by 6 months of follow-up off drug to assess delayed response and recurrence. On the human side, TCRbeta sequencing was run on scalp tissue and on sorted CD4+ and CD8+ peripheral blood T cells from healthy controls and from alopecia areata patients with either patchy or totalis/universalis disease. Patients on tofacitinib were biopsied at baseline and after 4 and 24 weeks of treatment, and several of the patients also had a later scalp biopsy. In treated patients, disease severity was measured using the SALT score, which gives the percentage of scalp surface area affected. Amplification of TCRbeta CDR3 regions was done by immunoSEQ multiplex PCR using 35 Vbeta forward primers and 13 Jbeta reverse primers. Clonality in the scalp was compared among normal scalp (n=4), patchy alopecia areata scalp (n=8), and alopecia totalis/universalis scalp (n=8).

Regarding this clone: Its recognized antigen is unknown. No much larger clone exists at a distance of one base, and base qualities are not known.

Its CDR3 holds 16 amino acids, cysteine through phenylalanine. Only the CDR3 DNA is retained, 48 bases long and in frame from the first base. Via the germline V gene (reference sequence), CDR1 is GTSNPN and CDR2 SVGIG. Clipping removes 1 base from V and 0 bases from J, with 8 as the unmatched junction base count. The library was generated by the immunoSEQ multiplex PCR assay. To provide template for TCR sequencing, every sample had RNA extracted and reverse transcribed into cDNA. SuperScript III was used to make first-strand cDNA, primed with a 2:1 mix of oligo-dT and random hexamers. A synthetic immune receptor repertoire was used to assess amplification bias, and residual bias was removed computationally. The source study handled its data this way. After raw reads were preprocessed to remove errors, the CDR3 was defined following IMGT conventions as running from the conserved cysteine to phenylalanine. Clonality was calculated as 1 minus Shannon entropy normalized by log2 of the number of productive unique TCRs. Whether scalp clones were CD4 or CD8 was inferred by matching scalp TCRbeta sequences against CD4 and CD8 repertoires sorted from blood. This immuneACCESS table, as held by TCRdb, lists in-frame sequences with V and J called but not all clones. Of the missing ones, under half trace to an unresolved V gene in checked studies; the others have no known cause. V, J and clone size were drawn from that table, and D and trimming were deduced from the DNA. A total of over 150,000 clones appear in this sample, roughly 53% of them only once. The ten biggest clones cover 9.5% to 14% of the sample.

Per the publication, the time point label means: 20 to 30 weeks on oral tofacitinib. The sample's treatment or condition label, decoded: oral pan-JAK inhibitor, 5-10 mg twice daily. Lesional scalp punch biopsies and peripheral blood were collected from alopecia areata patients. PBMCs were isolated by density centrifugation and stained for CD3, CD4 and CD8, after which CD4+ and CD8+ T cells were sorted on a FACSAria. Points the paper makes about the study in general: Many expanded lesional clones were found to persist in scalp and blood during tofacitinib treatment, and relapse after treatment cessation may be partly explained by this persistence. Tofacitinib significantly decreased scalp clonality and the number of expanded CD8+ clones among the top 100 scalp clones. Compared with normal scalp, lesional scalp had higher clonality and more expanded CD8+ clones, particularly in alopecia totalis/universalis, a pattern that suggests antigenic drive. Scalp TCR repertoire analysis is complicated because resident alphabeta T cells in normal human skin are also sequenced, whereas mouse skin is dominated by gammadelta T cells. Shared TCR sequences between patients were less evident than in mice, which may be partly attributable to HLA diversity in the patient population. Because the treated cohort was small and had only one nonresponder, larger studies are needed to examine links between baseline CD8+ expansion and response.

Sample: CD8+ T cells sorted from blood, taken at week 24, from a patient treated with tofacitinib. The chain is made from TRBV30 and TRBJ1-1, with 7 bases matching TRBD1. This receptor was identified in a human donor with alopecia areata. For the CDR3, the sequence is CAWSDTRDSMNTEAFF. The DNA sequence is given as TGTGCCTGGAGTGACACCCGGGACAGCATGAACACTGAAGCTTTCTTT.